The 7 T cell receptor beta chains below all came from one sample that was sequenced in a study of T cell changes during pregnancy in multiple sclerosis. Only in-frame clones appear in the TCRdb table, and some are missing; sequencing was by immunoSEQ multiplex PCR. Of some 100,000 clones listed, 94% are singletons. This material consisted of peripheral blood, taken before pregnancy. These receptors all come from a female donor with multiple sclerosis, enrolled in a pregnancy study.

The V and J genes are TRBV19 and TRBJ1-5; perhaps TRBD1 as D (6 bases). Looked up from germline, CDR1 is LNHDA and CDR2 is SQIVND (reference sequence). V gave up 5 bases and J gave up 2 bases, with 13 bases separating them. The CDR3 is 15 residues long. DNA for the CDR3: TGTGCCAGTAGTTTACAGGGATTAGGCAATCAGCCCCAGCATTTT. Protein product: CASSLQGLGNQPQHF.

This sequence joins TRBV7-9 and TRBJ2-7; a possible D gene is TRBD2 (6 bases). Trimming left V 5 bases short and J 6 bases short, with 17 bases between. The length of the CDR3 is 14 residues. Germline CDR1 is SEHNR and CDR2 is FQNEAQ (reference sequence). CDR3: CASSPDRKGGEQYF. CDR3 coding DNA: TGTGCCAGCAGCCCGGATCGTAAGGGAGGCGAGCAGTACTTC.

V usage is TRBV19 and J usage is TRBJ2-1; 7 bases are shared with TRBD1. The CDR3 spans 15 residues. Looked up from germline, CDR1 is LNHDA and CDR2 is SQIVND (reference sequence). V trimming: 5 bases; J trimming: 1 base; junction bases outside the gene matches: 5. CDR3 coding DNA: TGTGCCAGTAGTGCCGACAGGGATTCCTACAATGAGCAGTTCTTC. Translated: CASSADRDSYNEQFF.

This chain links TRBV4-1 with TRBJ2-1, with 9 bases matching TRBD2. Germline CDR1 is MGHRA and CDR2 is YSYEKL. The CDR3 runs 15 residues. The J segment lost 10 bases and the V segment lost 0 bases, leaving 7 bases of the junction unmatched. The CDR3 bases are TGCGCCAGCAGCCAAGAAGTAGCGGGAGCTGCGGAGCAGTTCTTC. Encoded protein: CASSQEVAGAAEQFF.

The rearrangement joins TRBV29-1 to TRBJ2-6; 10 bases line up with TRBD2. CDR1 and CDR2 (germline): SQVTM, ANQGSEA. This CDR3 has 17 residues. J lost 3 bases, V lost 4 bases, and 9 bases had no gene match. CDR3 sequence reads: CSVVTSGKRFGANVLTF. CDR3 DNA sequence: TGCAGCGTTGTTACTAGCGGGAAACGGTTTGGGGCCAACGTCCTGACTTTC.

The V call is TRBV19, the J call TRBJ1-2; 10 bases line up with TRBD1. The CDR3 contains 16 residues. CDR1 LNHDA and CDR2 SQIVND come from the germline V gene (reference sequence). Losses at the gene ends were 4 bases for V and 7 bases for J; bases not matched to a gene: 12. The CDR3 nucleotides are TGTGCCAGTAGTAACCGGGACAGGGGCACGGGGGCTGGCTACACCTTC. This translates into CASSNRDRGTGAGYTF.

This chain links TRBV9 with TRBJ1-2; D perhaps matches TRBD1 (5 bases). V lost 0 bases and J 6 bases, leaving 9 bases between the germline ends. CDR1 and CDR2 (germline): SGDLS, YYNGEE. The CDR3 is 13 residues long. CDR3 sequence reads: CASSVEGGDGYTF. The DNA of the CDR3 is TGTGCCAGCAGCGTAGAAGGAGGGGATGGCTACACCTTC.